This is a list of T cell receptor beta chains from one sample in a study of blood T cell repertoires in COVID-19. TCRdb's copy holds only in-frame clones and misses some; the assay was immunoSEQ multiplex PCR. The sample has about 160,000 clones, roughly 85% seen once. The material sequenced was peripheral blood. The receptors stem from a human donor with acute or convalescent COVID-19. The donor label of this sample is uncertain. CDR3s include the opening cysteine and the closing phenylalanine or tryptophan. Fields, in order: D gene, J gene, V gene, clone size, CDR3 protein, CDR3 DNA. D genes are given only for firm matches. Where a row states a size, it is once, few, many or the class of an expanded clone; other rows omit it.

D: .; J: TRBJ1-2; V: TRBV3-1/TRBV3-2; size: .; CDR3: CASSPATTHSYGYTF; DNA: TGTGCCAGCAGCCCGGCGACGACACACTCCTATGGCTACACCTTC
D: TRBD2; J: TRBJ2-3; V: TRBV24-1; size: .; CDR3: CATSDLASGETDTQYF; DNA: TGTGCCACCAGTGATTTAGCCAGCGGGGAAACAGATACGCAGTATTTT
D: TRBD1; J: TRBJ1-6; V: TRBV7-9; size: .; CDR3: CASSAPTGGRDSPLHF; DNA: TGTGCCAGCAGCGCACCCACAGGGGGCCGCGATTCACCCCTCCACTTT
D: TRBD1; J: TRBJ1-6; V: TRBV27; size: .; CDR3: CASSTGTVPYNSPLHF; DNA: TGTGCCAGCAGTACCGGGACAGTTCCCTATAATTCACCCCTCCACTTT
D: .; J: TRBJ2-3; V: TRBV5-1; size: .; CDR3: CASSLVEATDTQYF; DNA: TGCGCCAGCAGCTTGGTCGAGGCCACAGATACGCAGTATTTT
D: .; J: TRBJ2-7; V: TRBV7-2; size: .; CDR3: CASSPGRISDEQYF; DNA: TGTGCCAGCAGCCCCGGCCGTATCAGCGACGAGCAGTACTTC
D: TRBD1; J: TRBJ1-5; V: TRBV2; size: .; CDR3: CASSDPPRQGVRPQHF; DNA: TGTGCCAGCAGTGACCCCCCCCGACAGGGGGTACGGCCCCAGCATTTT
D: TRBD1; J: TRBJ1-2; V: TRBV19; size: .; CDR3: CASSIEGPGQGARRGYTF; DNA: TGTGCCAGTAGTATTGAGGGACCGGGACAGGGGGCTCGGCGTGGCTACACCTTC
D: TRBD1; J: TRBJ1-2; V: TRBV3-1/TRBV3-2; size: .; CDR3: CASSQRDREDGYTF; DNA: TGTGCCAGCAGCCAGCGAGACAGGGAGGACGGCTACACCTTC
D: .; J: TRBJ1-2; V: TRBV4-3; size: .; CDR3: CASSQNYQGYYGYTF; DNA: TGCGCCAGCAGCCAGAACTATCAGGGCTACTATGGCTACACCTTC
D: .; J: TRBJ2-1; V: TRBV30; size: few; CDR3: CAWSSGATYNEQFF; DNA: TGTGCCTGGAGTTCAGGGGCGACTTACAATGAGCAGTTCTTC
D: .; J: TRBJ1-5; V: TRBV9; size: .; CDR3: CASARDTGLNQPQHF; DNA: TGTGCCAGCGCCCGGGACACGGGGTTAAATCAGCCCCAGCATTTT
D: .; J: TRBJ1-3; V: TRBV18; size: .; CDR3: CASSQGHSGNTIYF; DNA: TGTGCCAGCTCACAGGGACATTCTGGAAACACCATATATTTT
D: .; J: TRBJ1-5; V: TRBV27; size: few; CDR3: CASSSISGAPGQPQHF; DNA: TGTGCCAGCAGTTCCATATCAGGGGCCCCCGGTCAGCCCCAGCATTTT
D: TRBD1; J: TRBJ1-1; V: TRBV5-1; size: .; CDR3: CASSLAGGTVNTEAFF; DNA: TGCGCCAGCAGCTTGGCCGGAGGGACAGTGAACACTGAAGCTTTCTTT
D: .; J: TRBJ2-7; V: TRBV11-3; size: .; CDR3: CASSDGGRPYEQYF; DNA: TGTGCCAGCAGCGATGGAGGACGGCCTTACGAGCAGTACTTC
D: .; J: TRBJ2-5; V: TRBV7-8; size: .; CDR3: CASSLSRAAGETQYF; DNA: TGTGCCAGCAGCTTAAGTCGGGCAGCGGGAGAGACCCAGTACTTC
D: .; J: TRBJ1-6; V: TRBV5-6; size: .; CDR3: CASSLGRGNSPLHF; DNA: TGTGCCAGCAGCTTGGGCCGGGGAAATTCACCCCTCCACTTT
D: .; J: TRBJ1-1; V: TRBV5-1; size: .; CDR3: CASSSQGGNTEAFF; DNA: TGCGCCAGCAGCTCTCAGGGCGGGAACACTGAAGCTTTCTTT
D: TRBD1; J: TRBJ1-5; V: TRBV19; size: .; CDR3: CASSRTGGPQPQHF; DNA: TGTGCCAGTAGCCGGACAGGGGGCCCTCAGCCCCAGCATTTT
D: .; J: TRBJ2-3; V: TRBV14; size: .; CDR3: CASSLLQDTDTQYF; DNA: TGTGCCAGCAGCCTATTACAAGACACAGATACGCAGTATTTT
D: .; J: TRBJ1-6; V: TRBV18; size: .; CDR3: CASSIDSTTDSPLHF; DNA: TGTGCCAGCTCAATAGACTCGACCACGGATTCACCCCTCCACTTT
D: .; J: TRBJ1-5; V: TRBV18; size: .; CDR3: CASSSRTVTNQPQHF; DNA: TGTGCCAGCTCATCAAGGACAGTGACCAATCAGCCCCAGCATTTT
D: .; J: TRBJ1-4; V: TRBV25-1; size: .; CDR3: CATSKQGSNEKLFF; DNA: TGTGCCACCTCAAAACAGGGCAGTAATGAAAAACTGTTTTTT
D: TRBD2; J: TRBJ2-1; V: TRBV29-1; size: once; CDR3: CSVGVSGGSYNEQFF; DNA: TGCAGCGTTGGGGTTAGCGGGGGCTCCTACAATGAGCAGTTCTTC
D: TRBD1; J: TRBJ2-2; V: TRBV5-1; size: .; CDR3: CASRPGTGNSGELFF; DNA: TGCGCCAGCAGACCAGGGACAGGGAATTCCGGGGAGCTGTTTTTT
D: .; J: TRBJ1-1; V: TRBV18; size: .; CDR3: CASSPGGRMNTEAFF; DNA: TGTGCCAGCTCACCAGGGGGCCGCATGAACACTGAAGCTTTCTTT
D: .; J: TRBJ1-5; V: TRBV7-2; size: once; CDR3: CASSLEGGQGQPQHF; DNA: TGTGCCAGCAGCTTAGAGGGGGGGCAGGGCCAGCCCCAGCATTTT
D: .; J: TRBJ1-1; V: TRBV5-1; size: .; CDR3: CASSLSTVNTEAFF; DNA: TGCGCCAGCAGCTTGTCGACAGTGAACACTGAAGCTTTCTTT
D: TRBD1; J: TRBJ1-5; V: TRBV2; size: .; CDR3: CASRSSGGQEPQHF; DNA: TGTGCCAGCAGGAGTTCAGGGGGCCAGGAGCCCCAGCATTTT
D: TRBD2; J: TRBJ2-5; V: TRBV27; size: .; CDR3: CASRRTSGSIGTPETQYF; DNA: TGTGCCAGCAGGCGGACTAGCGGGTCAATCGGTACGCCGGAGACCCAGTACTTC
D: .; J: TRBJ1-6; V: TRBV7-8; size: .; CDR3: CASSPNPGAPLHF; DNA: TGTGCCAGCAGCCCAAATCCGGGGGCACCCCTCCACTTT
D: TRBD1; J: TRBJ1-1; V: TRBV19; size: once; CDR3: CASAGQGAYTEAFF; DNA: TGTGCCAGTGCGGGACAGGGGGCTTACACTGAAGCTTTCTTT
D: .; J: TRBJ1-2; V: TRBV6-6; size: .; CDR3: CASSRARTGLGGFYGYTF; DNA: TGTGCCAGCAGTCGGGCCCGGACCGGTTTGGGGGGTTTTTATGGCTACACCTTC
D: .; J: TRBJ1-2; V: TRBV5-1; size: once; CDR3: CASSLNSGVDNYGYTF; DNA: TGCGCCAGCAGCTTGAACAGCGGAGTAGATAACTATGGCTACACCTTC
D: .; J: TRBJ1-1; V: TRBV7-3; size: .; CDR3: CASSPGLRLTEAFF; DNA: TGTGCCAGCAGCCCGGGACTTCGACTTACTGAAGCTTTCTTT
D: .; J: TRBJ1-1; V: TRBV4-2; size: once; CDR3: CASSAKPTGGVAEAFF; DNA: TGTGCCAGCAGCGCAAAACCGACAGGCGGAGTGGCTGAAGCTTTCTTT
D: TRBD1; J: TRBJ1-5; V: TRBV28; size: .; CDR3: CASSLPGQGVMPQHF; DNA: TGTGCCAGCAGTTTACCGGGACAGGGGGTCATGCCCCAGCATTTT
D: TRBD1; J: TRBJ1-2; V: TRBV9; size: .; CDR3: CASSFQGGNYGYTF; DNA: TGTGCCAGCAGCTTCCAGGGGGGAAACTATGGCTACACCTTC
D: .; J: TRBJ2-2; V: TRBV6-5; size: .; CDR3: CVIRLPYTGELFF; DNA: TGTGTAATCAGGCTTCCTTACACCGGGGAGCTGTTTTTT
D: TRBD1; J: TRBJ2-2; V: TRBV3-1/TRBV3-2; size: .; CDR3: CASSQLGTVGELFF; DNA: TGTGCCAGCAGCCAACTCGGGACAGTAGGGGAGCTGTTTTTT
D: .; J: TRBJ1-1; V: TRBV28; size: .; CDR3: CASLRTAGRNTEAFF; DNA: TGTGCCAGTCTAAGGACAGCGGGGCGGAACACTGAAGCTTTCTTT
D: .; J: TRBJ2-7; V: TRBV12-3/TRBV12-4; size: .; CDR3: CASSSGAVHEQYF; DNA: TGTGCCAGCAGTTCCGGAGCGGTCCACGAGCAGTACTTC
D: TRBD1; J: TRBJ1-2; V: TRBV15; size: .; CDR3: CATSRRGQGGNYGYTF; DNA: TGTGCCACCAGCAGAAGAGGACAGGGTGGAAACTATGGCTACACCTTC
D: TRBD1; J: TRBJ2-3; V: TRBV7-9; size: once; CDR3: CASSHRDRVNADTQYF; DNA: TGTGCCAGCAGCCATCGGGACAGGGTAAATGCGGATACGCAGTATTTT
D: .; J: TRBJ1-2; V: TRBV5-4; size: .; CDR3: CASSLGGQNYGYTF; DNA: TGTGCCAGCAGCCTAGGAGGGCAGAACTATGGCTACACCTTC
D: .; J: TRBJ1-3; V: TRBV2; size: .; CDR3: CASSKTNRRGTGNTIYF; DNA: TGTGCCAGCAGTAAAACCAACCGCCGAGGCACTGGAAACACCATATATTTT
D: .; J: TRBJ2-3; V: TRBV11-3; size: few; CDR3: CASSLDSTEGTQYF; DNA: TGTGCCAGCAGCTTAGATAGTACGGAGGGCACGCAGTATTTT
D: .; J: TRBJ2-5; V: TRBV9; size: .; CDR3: CASSVAVQETQYF; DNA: TGTGCCAGCAGCGTAGCCGTCCAAGAGACCCAGTACTTC
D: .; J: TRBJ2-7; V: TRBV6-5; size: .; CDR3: CASLSGRYEQYF; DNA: TGTGCCAGCCTGTCAGGGAGGTACGAGCAGTACTTC
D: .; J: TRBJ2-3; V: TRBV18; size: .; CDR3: CASSPQTGTDTQYF; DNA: TGTGCCAGCTCACCACAGACAGGCACAGATACGCAGTATTTT
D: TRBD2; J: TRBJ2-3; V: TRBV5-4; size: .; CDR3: CASRHRLAGTDTQYF; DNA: TGTGCCAGCAGACATCGTCTAGCGGGTACAGATACGCAGTATTTT
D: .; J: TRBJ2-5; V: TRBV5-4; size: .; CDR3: CASSLGASGEIETQYF; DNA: TGTGCCAGCAGCTTGGGGGCCTCAGGGGAGATCGAGACCCAGTACTTC